The clone carrying this T cell receptor (beta chain) was seen at least ten times. Unique molecular identifiers were used in preparing the TCRbeta library. TCRdb reprocessed the PCR reads via MiXCR and lists one record per CDR3 protein. Among around 240,000 distinct CDR3 sequences, 9.7% were seen once, and the ten largest hold roughly 5.1%. The entry originates in a study of T-cell reconstitution after alpha-beta-depleted transplantation in children. The V gene lost 6 bases and the J gene lost 1 base, with 12 bases spanning the gap. This CDR3 has 14 residues. The gene calls are TRBV12-3 or TRBV12-4 and TRBJ1-1, with D tentatively TRBD1 (6 bases). The receptor comes from a human donor who donated a stem cell graft to a child with SCID. The sequenced sample was PBMCs from the stem cell graft donor, obtained from the stem cell graft. This CDR3 reads CASRRGQENTEAFF. CDR3 DNA: TGTGCCAGCAGACGGGGACAAGAGAACACTGAAGCTTTCTTT.